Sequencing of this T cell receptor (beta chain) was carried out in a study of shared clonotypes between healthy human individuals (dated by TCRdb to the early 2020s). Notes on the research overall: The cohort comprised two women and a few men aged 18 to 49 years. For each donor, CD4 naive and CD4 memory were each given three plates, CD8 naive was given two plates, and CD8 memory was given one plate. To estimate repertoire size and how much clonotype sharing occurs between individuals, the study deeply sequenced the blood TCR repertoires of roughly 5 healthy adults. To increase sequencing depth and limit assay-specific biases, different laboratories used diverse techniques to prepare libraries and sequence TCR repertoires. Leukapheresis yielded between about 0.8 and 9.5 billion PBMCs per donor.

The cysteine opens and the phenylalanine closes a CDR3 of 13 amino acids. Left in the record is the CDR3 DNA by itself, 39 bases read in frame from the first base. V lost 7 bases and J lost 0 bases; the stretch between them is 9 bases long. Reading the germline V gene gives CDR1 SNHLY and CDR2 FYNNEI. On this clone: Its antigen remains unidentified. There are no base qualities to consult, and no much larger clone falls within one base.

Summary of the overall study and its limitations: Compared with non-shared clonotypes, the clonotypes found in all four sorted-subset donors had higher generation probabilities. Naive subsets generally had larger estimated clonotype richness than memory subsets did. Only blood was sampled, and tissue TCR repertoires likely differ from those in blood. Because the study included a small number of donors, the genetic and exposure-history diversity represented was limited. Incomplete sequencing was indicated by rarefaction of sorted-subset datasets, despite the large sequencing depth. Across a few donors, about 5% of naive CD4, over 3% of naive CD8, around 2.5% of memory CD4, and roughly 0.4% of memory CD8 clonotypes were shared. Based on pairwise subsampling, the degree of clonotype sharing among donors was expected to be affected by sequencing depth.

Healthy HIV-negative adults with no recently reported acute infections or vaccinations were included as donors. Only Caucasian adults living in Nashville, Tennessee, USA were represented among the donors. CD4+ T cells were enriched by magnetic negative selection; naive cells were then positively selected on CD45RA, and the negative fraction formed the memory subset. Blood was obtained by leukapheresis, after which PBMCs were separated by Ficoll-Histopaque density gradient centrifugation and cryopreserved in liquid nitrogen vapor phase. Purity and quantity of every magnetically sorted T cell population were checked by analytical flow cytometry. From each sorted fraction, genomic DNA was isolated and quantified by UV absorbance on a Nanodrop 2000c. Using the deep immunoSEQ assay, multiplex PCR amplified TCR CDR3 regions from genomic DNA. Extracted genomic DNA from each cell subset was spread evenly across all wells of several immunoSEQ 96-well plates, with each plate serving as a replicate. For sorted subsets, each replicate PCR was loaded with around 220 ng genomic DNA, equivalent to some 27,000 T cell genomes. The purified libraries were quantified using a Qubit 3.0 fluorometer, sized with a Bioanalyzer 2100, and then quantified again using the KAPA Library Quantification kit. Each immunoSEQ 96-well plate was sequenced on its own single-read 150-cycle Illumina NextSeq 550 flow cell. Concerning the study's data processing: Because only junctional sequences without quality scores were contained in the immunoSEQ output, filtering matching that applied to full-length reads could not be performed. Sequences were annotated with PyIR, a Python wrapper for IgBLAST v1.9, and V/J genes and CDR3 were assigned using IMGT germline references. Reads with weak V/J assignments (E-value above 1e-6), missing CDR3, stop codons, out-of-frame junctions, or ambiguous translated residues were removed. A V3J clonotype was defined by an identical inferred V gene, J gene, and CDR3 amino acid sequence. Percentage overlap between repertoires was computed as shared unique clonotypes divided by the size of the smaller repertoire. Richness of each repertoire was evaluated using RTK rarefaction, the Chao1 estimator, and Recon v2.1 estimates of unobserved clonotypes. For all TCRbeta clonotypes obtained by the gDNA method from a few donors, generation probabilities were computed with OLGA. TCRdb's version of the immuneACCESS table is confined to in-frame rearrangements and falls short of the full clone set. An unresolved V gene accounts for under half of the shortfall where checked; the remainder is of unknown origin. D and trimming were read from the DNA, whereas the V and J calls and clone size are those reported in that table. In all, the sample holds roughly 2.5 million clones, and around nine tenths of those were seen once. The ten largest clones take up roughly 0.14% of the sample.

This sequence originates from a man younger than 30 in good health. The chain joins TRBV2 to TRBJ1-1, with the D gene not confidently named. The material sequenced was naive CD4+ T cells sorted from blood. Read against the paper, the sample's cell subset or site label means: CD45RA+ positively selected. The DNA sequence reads TGTGCCAGCAAGTCGGAGGTGAACACTGAAGCTTTCTTT. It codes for CASKSEVNTEAFF.